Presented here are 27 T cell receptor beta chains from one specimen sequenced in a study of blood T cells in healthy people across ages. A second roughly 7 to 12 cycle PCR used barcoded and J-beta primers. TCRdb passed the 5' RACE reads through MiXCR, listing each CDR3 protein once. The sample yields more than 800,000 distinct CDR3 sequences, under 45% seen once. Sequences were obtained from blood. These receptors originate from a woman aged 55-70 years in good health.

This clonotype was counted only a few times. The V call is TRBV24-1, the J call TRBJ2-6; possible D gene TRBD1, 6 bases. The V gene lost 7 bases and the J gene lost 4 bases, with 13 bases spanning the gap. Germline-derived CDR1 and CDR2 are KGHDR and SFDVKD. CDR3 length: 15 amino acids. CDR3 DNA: TGTGCCACCAGCTCTACAGGGACCGGGGCCAACGTCCTGACTTTC. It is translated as CATSSTGTGANVLTF.

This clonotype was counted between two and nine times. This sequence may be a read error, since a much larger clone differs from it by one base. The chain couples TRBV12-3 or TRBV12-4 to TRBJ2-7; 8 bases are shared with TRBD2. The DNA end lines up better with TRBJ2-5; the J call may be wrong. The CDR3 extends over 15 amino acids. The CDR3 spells CASRIAGTRGGTQYF. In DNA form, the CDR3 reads TGTGCCAGCAGGATAGCCGGGACTAGGGGTGGGACCCAGTACTTC.

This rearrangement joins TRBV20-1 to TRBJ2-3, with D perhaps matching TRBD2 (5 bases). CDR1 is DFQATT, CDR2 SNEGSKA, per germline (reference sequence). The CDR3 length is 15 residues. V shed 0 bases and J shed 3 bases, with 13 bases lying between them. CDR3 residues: CSARDPRRRTDTQYF. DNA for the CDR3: TGCAGTGCTAGAGATCCCCGGAGGAGAACAGATACGCAGTATTTT.

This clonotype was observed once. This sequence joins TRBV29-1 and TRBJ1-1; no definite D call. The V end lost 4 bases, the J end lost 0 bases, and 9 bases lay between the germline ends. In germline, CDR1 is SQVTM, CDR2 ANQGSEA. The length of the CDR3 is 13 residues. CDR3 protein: CSVGAALNTEAFF. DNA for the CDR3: TGCAGCGTTGGGGCGGCGTTGAACACTGAAGCTTTCTTT.

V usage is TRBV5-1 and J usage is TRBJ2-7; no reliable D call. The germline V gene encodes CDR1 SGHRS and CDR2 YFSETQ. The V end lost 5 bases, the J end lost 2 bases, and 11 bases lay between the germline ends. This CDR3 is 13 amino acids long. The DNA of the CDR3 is TGCGCCAGCAGAAGTCCGAACGCCTACGAGCAGTACTTC. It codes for CASRSPNAYEQYF. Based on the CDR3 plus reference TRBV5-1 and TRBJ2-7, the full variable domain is KAGVTQTPRYLIKTRGQQVTLSCSPISGHRSVSWYQQTPGQGLQFLFEYFSETQRNKGNFPGRFSGRQFSNSRSEMNVSTLELGDSALYLCASRSPNAYEQYFGPGTRLTVT.

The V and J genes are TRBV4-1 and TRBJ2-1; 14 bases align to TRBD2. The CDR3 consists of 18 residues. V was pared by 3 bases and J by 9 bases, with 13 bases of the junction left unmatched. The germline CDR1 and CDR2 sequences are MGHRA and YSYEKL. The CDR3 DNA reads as TGCGCCAGCAGCCACCCCCGGTGGGGACTAGCGGGAGCGGCTGAGCAGTTCTTC. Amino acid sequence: CASSHPRWGLAGAAEQFF.

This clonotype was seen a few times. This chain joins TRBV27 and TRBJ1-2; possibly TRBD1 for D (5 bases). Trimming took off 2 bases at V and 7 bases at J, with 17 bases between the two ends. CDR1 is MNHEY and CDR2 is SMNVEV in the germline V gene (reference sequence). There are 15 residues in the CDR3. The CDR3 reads CASSLGPGTEIGYTF. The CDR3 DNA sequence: TGTGCCAGCAGTTTAGGCCCGGGGACGGAGATTGGCTACACCTTC.

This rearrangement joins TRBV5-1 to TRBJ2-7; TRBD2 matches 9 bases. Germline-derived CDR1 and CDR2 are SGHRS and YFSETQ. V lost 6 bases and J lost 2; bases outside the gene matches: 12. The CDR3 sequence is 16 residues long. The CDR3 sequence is CASTRRAGGRAYEQYF. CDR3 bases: TGCGCCAGCACCAGACGAGCGGGAGGTCGGGCCTACGAGCAGTACTTC.

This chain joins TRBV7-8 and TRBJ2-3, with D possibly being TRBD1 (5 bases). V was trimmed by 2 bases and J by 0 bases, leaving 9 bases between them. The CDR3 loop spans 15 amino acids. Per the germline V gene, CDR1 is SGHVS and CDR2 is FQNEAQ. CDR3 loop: CASSLRQFSTDTQYF. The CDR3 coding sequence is TGTGCCAGCAGCTTAAGACAGTTTAGCACAGATACGCAGTATTTT.

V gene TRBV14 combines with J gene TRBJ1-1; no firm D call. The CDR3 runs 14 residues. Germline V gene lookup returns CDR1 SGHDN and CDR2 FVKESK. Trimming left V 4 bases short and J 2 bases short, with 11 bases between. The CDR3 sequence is CASSLAIANTEAFF. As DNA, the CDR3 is TGTGCCAGCAGCCTCGCCATCGCTAACACTGAAGCTTTCTTT.

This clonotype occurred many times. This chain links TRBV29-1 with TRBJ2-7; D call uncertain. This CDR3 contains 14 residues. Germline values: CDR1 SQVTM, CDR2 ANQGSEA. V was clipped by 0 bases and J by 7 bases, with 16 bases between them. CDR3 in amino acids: CSVEDGTDTGEQYF. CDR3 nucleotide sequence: TGCAGCGTTGAAGATGGTACCGATACCGGGGAGCAGTACTTC.

The CDR3 DNA follows: TGTGCCACCAGTGGTCCGGGACCCAATCAGCCCCAGCATTTT. Translated: CATSGPGPNQPQHF. The chain employs TRBV24-1 and TRBJ1-5, with a possible D match to TRBD1 (5 bases). V shed 5 bases and J shed 3 bases, with 10 bases lying between them. CDR3 size: 14 residues. The germline V gene has CDR1 KGHDR and CDR2 SFDVKD.

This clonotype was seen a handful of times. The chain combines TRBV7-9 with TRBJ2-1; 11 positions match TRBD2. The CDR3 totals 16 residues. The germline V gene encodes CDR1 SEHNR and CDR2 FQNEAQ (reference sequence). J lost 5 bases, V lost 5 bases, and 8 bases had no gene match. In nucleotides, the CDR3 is TGTGCCAGCAGCCCTACACCGGGACTAGCGGACAATGAGCAGTTCTTC. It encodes CASSPTPGLADNEQFF.

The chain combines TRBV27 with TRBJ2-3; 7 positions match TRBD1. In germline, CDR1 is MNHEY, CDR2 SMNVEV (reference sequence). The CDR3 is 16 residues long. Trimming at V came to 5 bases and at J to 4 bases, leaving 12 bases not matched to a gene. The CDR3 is CASSRGQIDFADTQYF. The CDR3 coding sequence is TGTGCCAGCAGTCGGGGACAGATTGATTTCGCAGATACGCAGTATTTT.

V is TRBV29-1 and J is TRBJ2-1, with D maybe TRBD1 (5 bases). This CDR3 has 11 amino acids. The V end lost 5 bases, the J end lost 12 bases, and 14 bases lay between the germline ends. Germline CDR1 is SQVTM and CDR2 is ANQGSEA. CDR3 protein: CSVQSGQGQFF. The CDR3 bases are TGCAGCGTTCAATCGGGCCAGGGGCAGTTCTTC.

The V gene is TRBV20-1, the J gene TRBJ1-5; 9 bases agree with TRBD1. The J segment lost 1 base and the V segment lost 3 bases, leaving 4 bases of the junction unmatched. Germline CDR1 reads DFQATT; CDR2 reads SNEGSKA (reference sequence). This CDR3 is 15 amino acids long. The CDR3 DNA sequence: TGCAGTGCTAGGTACGGGACAGGGAGCAATCAGCCCCAGCATTTT. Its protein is CSARYGTGSNQPQHF.

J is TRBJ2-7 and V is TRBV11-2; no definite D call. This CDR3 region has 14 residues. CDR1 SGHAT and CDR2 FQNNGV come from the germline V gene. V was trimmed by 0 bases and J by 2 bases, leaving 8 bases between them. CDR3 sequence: CASSLDHGTYEQYF. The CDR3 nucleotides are TGTGCCAGCAGCTTAGATCATGGGACCTACGAGCAGTACTTC.

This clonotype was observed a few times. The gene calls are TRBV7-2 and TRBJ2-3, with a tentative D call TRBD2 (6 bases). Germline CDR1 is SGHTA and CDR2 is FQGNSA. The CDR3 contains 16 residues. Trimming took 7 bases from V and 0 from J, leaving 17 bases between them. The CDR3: CASTLGTGTSTDTQYF. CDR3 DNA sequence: TGTGCCAGCACTTTAGGGACCGGGACTAGCACAGATACGCAGTATTTT.

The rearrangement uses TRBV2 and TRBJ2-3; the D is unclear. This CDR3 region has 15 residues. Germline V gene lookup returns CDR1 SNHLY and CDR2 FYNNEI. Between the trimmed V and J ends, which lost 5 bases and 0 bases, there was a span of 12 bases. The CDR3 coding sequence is TGTGCCAGCAGTTATGGGGTGGCTAGCACAGATACGCAGTATTTT. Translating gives CASSYGVASTDTQYF.

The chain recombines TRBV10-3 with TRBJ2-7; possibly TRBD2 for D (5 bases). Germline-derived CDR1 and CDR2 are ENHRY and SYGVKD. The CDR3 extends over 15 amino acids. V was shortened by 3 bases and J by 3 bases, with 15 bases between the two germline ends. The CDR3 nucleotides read TGTGCCATCAGTGAAAGCCAGGACTCCTACTACGAGCAGTACTTC. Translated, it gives CAISESQDSYYEQYF.

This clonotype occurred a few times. CDR3 bases: TGTGCCAGCAGCCAAGATGGGCAGGGCTTGAATCAGCCCCAGCATTTT. This sequence encodes CASSQDGQGLNQPQHF. The chain links TRBV3-1 to TRBJ1-5; a possible D gene is TRBD1 (5 bases). The V gene's germline CDR1 is LGHDT and CDR2 YNNKEL (reference sequence). Trimming cost V 0 bases and J 4 bases, with 13 bases left between them. The CDR3 is made up of 16 amino acids.

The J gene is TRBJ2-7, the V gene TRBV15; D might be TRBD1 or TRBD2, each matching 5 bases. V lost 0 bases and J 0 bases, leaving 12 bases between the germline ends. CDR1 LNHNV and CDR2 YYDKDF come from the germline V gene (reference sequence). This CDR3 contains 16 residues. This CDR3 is CATSREMGPDSYEQYF. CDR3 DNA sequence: TGTGCCACCAGCAGAGAGATGGGACCGGACTCCTACGAGCAGTACTTC.

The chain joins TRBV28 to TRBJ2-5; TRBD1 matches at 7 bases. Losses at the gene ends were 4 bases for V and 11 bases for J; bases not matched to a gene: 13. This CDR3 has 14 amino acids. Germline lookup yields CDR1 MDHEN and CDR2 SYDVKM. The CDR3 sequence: CASSWGQLVDEQYF. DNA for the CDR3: TGTGCCAGCAGTTGGGGACAGTTGGTCGATGAGCAGTACTTC.

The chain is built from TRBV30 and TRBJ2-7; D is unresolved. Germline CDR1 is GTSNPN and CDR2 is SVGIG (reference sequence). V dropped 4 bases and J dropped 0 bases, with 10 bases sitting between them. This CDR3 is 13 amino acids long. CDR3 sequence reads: CAWKDFSSYEQYF. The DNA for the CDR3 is TGTGCCTGGAAGGATTTCAGCTCCTACGAGCAGTACTTC.

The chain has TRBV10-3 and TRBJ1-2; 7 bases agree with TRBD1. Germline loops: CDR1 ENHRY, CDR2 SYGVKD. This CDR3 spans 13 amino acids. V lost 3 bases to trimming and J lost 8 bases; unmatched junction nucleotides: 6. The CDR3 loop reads CAISEDRDGGYTF. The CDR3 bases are TGTGCCATCAGTGAAGACAGGGATGGGGGCTACACCTTC.

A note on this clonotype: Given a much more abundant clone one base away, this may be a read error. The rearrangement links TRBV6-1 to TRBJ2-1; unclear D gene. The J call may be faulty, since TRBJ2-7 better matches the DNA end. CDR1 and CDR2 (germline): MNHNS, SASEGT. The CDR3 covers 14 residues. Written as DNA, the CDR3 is TGTGCCAGCAGTGAAGGTACGGGCTACAATGAGCAGTACTTC. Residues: CASSEGTGYNEQYF.

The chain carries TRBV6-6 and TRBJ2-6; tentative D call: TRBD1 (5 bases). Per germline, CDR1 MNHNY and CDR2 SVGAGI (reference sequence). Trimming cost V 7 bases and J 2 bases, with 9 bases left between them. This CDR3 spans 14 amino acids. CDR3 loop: CASKTGPGANVLTF. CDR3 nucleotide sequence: TGTGCCAGCAAAACAGGTCCTGGGGCCAACGTCCTGACTTTC.